The 16 T cell receptor beta chains presented below share a single source sample, sequenced in a study of identical twins' blood T cells. TCRdb re-called the 5' RACE reads through MiXCR, storing one row per CDR3 protein. The table records a few hundred thousand distinct CDR3 sequences, roughly 31% of them present only once. The sequencing input was PBMCs. Source of these receptors: a woman between 18 and 49 years old in good health.

This clonotype was recorded a few times. The chain combines TRBV19 with TRBJ1-5; TRBD1 is a possible D gene (5 bases). This CDR3 contains 14 residues. Between the trimmed V and J ends, which lost 7 bases and 7 bases, there was a span of 17 bases. Germline V gives CDR1 LNHDA, CDR2 SQIVND (reference sequence). CDR3 protein: CASTNRPTAQPQHF. For the CDR3, the DNA is TGTGCCAGTACCAACCGGCCGACAGCGCAGCCCCAGCATTTT.

As for this clonotype: A much larger clone lies one base from this, so it may be a read error. Written as DNA, the CDR3 is TGTGCCATCAGGGGACTTGAGAACACCGGGGAGCTGTTTTTT. This translates into CAIRGLENTGELFF. This chain connects TRBV10-3 to TRBJ2-2, with D possibly being TRBD2 (6 bases). The CDR3 runs 14 residues. The V end was cut by 6 bases, the J end by 1 base, with 9 bases between. CDR1 and CDR2 from the germline V gene are ENHRY and SYGVKD.

This clonotype turned up a few times. The CDR3 spells CASTPDSTYNEQFF. The CDR3 DNA is TGTGCCAGCACGCCGGACAGTACCTACAATGAGCAGTTCTTC. The chain carries TRBV11-3 and TRBJ2-1; weak D call: TRBD1 (6 bases). The CDR3 sequence is 14 residues long. Trimming shortened V by 7 bases and J by 2 bases, and 12 bases separated the two germline ends. Germline assignment: CDR1 SGHNT and CDR2 YENEEA.

The chain is built from TRBV25-1 and TRBJ2-7; 8 bases are a match to TRBD2. The CDR3 is 15 amino acids. V gave up 6 bases and J gave up 1 base; unmatched junction bases: 8. CDR1 is MGHDK, CDR2 SYGVNS, per germline. This CDR3 is CASSGGVSSSYEQYF. As DNA, the CDR3 is TGTGCCAGCAGCGGGGGGGTTTCTTCTTCCTACGAGCAGTACTTC.

This clonotype came up a few times. The chain links TRBV18 to TRBJ1-5, with TRBD1 matching over 8 bases. CDR1 and CDR2 from the germline V gene are KGHSH and LQKENI. V shed 3 bases and J 5 bases; nucleotides not matched to a gene: 3. CDR3 length: 14 residues. The CDR3 reads CASSPGTGHQPQHF. The CDR3 nucleotides read TGTGCCAGCTCACCGGGGACAGGACATCAGCCCCAGCATTTT.

This clonotype was counted a few times. The CDR3 bases are TGCAGTGCTAGAGATGCCCAGAGGACAGGGAACACTGAAGCTTTCTTT. It encodes CSARDAQRTGNTEAFF. The rearrangement joins TRBV20-1 to TRBJ1-1; TRBD1 matches at 7 bases. This CDR3 region has 16 residues. The germline V gene has CDR1 DFQATT and CDR2 SNEGSKA (reference sequence). The trim removed 0 bases at V and 1 base at J, leaving 8 bases unmatched.

There are a few counts of this clonotype. The rearrangement joins TRBV4-1 to TRBJ2-7; the match to TRBD1 covers 9 bases. The CDR3 runs to 16 residues. The ends lost 1 base at V and 4 bases at J; junction bases unmatched: 8. CDR1 is MGHRA, CDR2 YSYEKL, per germline. The CDR3 DNA reads TGCGCCAGCAGCCAAGTTTTGACAGGGGGTTCTTACGAGCAGTACTTC. This sequence encodes CASSQVLTGGSYEQYF.

This clonotype was counted between two and nine times. The rearrangement joins TRBV29-1 to TRBJ1-2, with D possibly matching TRBD1 (5 bases). The germline V gene has CDR1 SQVTM and CDR2 ANQGSEA. This CDR3 comprises 12 residues. Trimming left V 1 base short and J 4 bases short, with 7 bases between. The CDR3 DNA is TGCAGCGTTGAAGGAGGGGTCTATGGCTACACCTTC. Protein: CSVEGGVYGYTF.

The chain employs TRBV10-3 and TRBJ1-5; TRBD1 might be the D (6 bases). The CDR3 consists of 14 residues. Germline loops: CDR1 ENHRY, CDR2 SYGVKD. The V gene lost 2 bases and the J gene lost 7 bases, with 12 bases spanning the gap. The CDR3 coding sequence is TGTGCCATCAGTGAGGCCCCAGGGGAGCAGCCCCAGCATTTT. It yields the protein CAISEAPGEQPQHF.

J is TRBJ2-1 and V is TRBV5-1, with D tentatively TRBD1 (6 bases). The germline V gene has CDR1 SGHRS and CDR2 YFSETQ. CDR3 size: 14 residues. Trimming removed 4 bases at V and 5 bases at J, with 13 bases between. This chain's CDR3 is CASSIFTGNNEQFF. CDR3 DNA sequence: TGCGCCAGCAGCATATTCACAGGGAACAATGAGCAGTTCTTC.

In this sample, this clonotype turned up a few times. The V and J genes are TRBV29-1 and TRBJ2-7; D possibly matches TRBD1 or TRBD2 (5 bases each). In germline, CDR1 is SQVTM, CDR2 ANQGSEA. The CDR3 spans 15 residues. The V gene lost 4 bases and the J gene lost 4 bases, with 20 bases spanning the gap. The CDR3 region has the DNA TGCAGCGTTGGGGGGATCTCCCAAAGGGCTTACGAGCAGTACTTC. Protein sequence: CSVGGISQRAYEQYF.

The V call is TRBV20-1, the J call TRBJ2-1; D may be TRBD1 (5 bases). The CDR3 has 11 residues. Trimming removed 5 bases at V and 13 bases at J, with 15 bases between. Germline V lookup: CDR1 DFQATT, CDR2 SNEGSKA (reference sequence). This CDR3 is CSASRKGSQFF. CDR3 coding DNA: TGCAGTGCTTCAAGAAAGGGGTCCCAGTTCTTC.

This rearrangement joins TRBV3-1 to TRBJ1-2, with 7 positions matching TRBD1. This CDR3 is 15 amino acids long. Germline CDR1 and CDR2: LGHDT and YNNKEL (reference sequence). After removal of 5 bases from V and 2 bases from J, the junction contained 8 bases not matched to a gene. CDR3 in amino acids: CASSSYDRDNYGYTF. The CDR3 nucleotides are TGTGCCAGCAGCTCTTACGACAGGGACAACTATGGCTACACCTTC.

This clonotype showed up just a few times. The chain uses TRBV5-6 and TRBJ1-3; D is perhaps TRBD1 (5 bases). Looked up from germline, CDR1 is SGHDT and CDR2 is YYEEEE. There are 14 residues in the CDR3. V shed 4 bases and J shed 1 base, with 9 bases lying between them. The CDR3 DNA reads as TGTGCCAGCAGCCGCCGGGGGTCTGGAAACACCATATATTTT. It translates to CASSRRGSGNTIYF.

The rearrangement joins TRBV2 to TRBJ2-7, with D perhaps TRBD1 (6 bases). This CDR3 is 14 amino acids long. Germline assignment: CDR1 SNHLY and CDR2 FYNNEI. V lost 11 bases to trimming and J lost 7 bases, with 24 bases between them. The CDR3 reads CASRRQDLLGEQYF. The CDR3 DNA reads as TGTGCCTCGCGAAGACAGGACTTGCTGGGGGAGCAGTACTTC.

This chain uses TRBV12-3 or TRBV12-4 with TRBJ1-5, with unresolved D. V lost 6 bases, J lost 3 bases, and 9 bases lay in between. The CDR3 runs to 13 residues. CDR3 coding DNA: TGTGCCAGCAGAGGACTGCTCAATCAGCCCCAGCATTTT. Translation: CASRGLLNQPQHF.